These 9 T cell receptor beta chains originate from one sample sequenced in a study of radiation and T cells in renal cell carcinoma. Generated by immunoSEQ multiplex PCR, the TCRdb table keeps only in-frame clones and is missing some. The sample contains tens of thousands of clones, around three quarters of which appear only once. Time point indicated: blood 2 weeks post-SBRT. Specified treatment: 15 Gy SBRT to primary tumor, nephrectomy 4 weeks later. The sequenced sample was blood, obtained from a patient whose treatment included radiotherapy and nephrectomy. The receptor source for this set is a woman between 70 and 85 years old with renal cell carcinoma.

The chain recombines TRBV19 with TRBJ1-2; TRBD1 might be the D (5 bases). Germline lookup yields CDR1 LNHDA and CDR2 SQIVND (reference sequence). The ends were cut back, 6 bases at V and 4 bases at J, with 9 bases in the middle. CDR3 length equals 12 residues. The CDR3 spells CASSDRPYGYTF. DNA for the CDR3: TGTGCCAGTAGCGACAGACCCTATGGCTACACCTTC.

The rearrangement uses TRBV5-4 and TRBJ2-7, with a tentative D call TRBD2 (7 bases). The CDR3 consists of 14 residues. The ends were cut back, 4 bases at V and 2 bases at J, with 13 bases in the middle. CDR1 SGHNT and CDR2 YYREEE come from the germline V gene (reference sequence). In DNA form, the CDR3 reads TGTGCCAGCAGCGACAGGACTAGTCCCTACGAGCAGTACTTC. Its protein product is CASSDRTSPYEQYF.

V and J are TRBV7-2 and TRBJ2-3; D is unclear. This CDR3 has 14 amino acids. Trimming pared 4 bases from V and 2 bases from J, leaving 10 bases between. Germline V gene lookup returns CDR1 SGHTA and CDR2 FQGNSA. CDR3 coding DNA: TGTGCCAGCAGCTCGTCCTACTACACAGATACGCAGTATTTT. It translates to CASSSSYYTDTQYF.

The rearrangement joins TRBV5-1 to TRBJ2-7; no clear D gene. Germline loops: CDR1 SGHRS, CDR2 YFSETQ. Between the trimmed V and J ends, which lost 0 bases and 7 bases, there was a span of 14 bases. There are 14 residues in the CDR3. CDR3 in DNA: TGCGCCAGCAGCTTGGAGCCGGGTTTGAGTGAGCAGTACTTC. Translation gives CASSLEPGLSEQYF. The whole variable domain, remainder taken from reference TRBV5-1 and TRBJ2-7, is KAGVTQTPRYLIKTRGQQVTLSCSPISGHRSVSWYQQTPGQGLQFLFEYFSETQRNKGNFPGRFSGRQFSNSRSEMNVSTLELGDSALYLCASSLEPGLSEQYFGPGTRLTVT.

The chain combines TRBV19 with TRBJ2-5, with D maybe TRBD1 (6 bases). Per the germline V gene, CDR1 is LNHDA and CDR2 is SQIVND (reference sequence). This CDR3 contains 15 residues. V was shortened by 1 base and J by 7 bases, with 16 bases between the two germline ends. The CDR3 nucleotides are TGTGCCAGTAGTATAGGGACCCGGGCAGGGGTGACCCAGTACTTC. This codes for CASSIGTRAGVTQYF.

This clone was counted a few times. CDR3 residues: CAWSLTAEAFF. CDR3 nucleotide sequence: TGTGCCTGGAGTTTGACAGCCGAAGCTTTCTTT. The rearrangement links TRBV30 to TRBJ1-1; D perhaps matches TRBD1 (5 bases). The germline CDR1 and CDR2 sequences are GTSNPN and SVGIG (reference sequence). V dropped 2 bases and J dropped 8 bases, with 9 bases sitting between them. The CDR3 loop spans 11 amino acids.

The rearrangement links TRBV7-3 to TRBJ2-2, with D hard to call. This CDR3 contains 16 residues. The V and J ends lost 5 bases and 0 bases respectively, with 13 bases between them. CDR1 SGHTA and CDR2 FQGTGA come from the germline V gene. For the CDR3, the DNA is TGTGCCAGCAGCACCGGGCCCCTCACGAACACCGGGGAGCTGTTTTTT. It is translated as CASSTGPLTNTGELFF.

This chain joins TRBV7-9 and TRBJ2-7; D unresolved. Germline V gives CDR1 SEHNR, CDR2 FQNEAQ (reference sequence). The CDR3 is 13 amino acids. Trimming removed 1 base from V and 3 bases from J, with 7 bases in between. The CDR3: CASSLGLIYEQYF. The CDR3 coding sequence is TGTGCCAGCAGCTTAGGGCTCATCTACGAGCAGTACTTC.

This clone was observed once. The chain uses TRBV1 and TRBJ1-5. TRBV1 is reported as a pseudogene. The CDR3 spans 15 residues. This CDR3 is CTSSPGTWGNQPQHF. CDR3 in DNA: TGCACCAGCAGCCCCGGGACTTGGGGCAATCAGCCCCAGCATTTT.